What follows is one T cell receptor beta chain and its context. This record belongs to a study of blood T cell repertoires in COVID-19. Overall study context: Both acute and convalescent COVID-19 samples were obtained from the United States, Italy and Spain. The cDNA or gDNA used as material had been derived from T cells, B-cell-depleted T cells, or PBMCs.

The ends lost 8 bases at V and 2 bases at J; junction bases unmatched: 3. Germline V lookup: CDR1 SGDLS, CDR2 YYNGEE. The CDR3 has 13 residues. Original data processing: Using reference gene primer amplification, nucleated cell counts were estimated. Some clones are missing from TCRdb's copy, which holds only in-frame ones; the method was immunoSEQ multiplex PCR. That table furnishes V, J and clone size, whereas the DNA furnished D and trimming. The sample has approximately 150,000 clones, around nine tenths seen once; the top ten hold less than 20%. The sequencing sample was made of peripheral blood. The V call is TRBV9, the J call TRBJ2-3, with 9 bases lining up with TRBD2. The receptor comes from a man aged 45-65 years with active or convalescent COVID-19. For the CDR3, the DNA is TGTGCCAGTCAGCGGGGGGACACAGATACGCAGTATTTT. This codes for CASQRGDTDTQYF.